One and the same sample provided the 4 T cell receptor beta chains below, sequenced in a study of T-cell reconstitution after alpha-beta-depleted transplantation in children. TCRbeta library construction was performed incorporating unique molecular identifiers. Via MiXCR, TCRdb re-called the PCR reads, giving one row per CDR3 protein. Among approximately 83,000 distinct CDR3 sequences listed, 10% to 15% were seen once. The material was PBMCs from the stem cell graft donor, obtained from the stem cell graft. These receptors came from a human donor who donated a stem cell graft to a child with inherited bone marrow failure.

This clonotype was counted many times. The chain joins TRBV29-1 to TRBJ1-5, with a weak D call TRBD1 (5 bases). The V gene lost 8 bases and the J gene lost 1 base, with 21 bases spanning the gap. The CDR3 extends over 16 amino acids. Germline V lookup: CDR1 SQVTM, CDR2 ANQGSEA. CDR3 region: CSPGWRGGESNQPQHF. The CDR3 DNA reads as TGCAGCCCGGGGTGGAGGGGAGGAGAAAGCAATCAGCCCCAGCATTTT.

This clonotype was counted ten times or more. The CDR3 nucleotides read TGTGCCAGCAGTGAAGACGGGGGGTTCTACGAGCAGTACTTC. Its translation: CASSEDGGFYEQYF. V gene TRBV2 combines with J gene TRBJ2-7, with TRBD2 matching over 7 bases. This CDR3 is 14 amino acids long. Germline CDR1 and CDR2: SNHLY and FYNNEI. V lost 1 base to trimming and J lost 3 bases; unmatched junction nucleotides: 3.

This clonotype came up many times. The rearrangement links TRBV5-1 to TRBJ2-5; D might be TRBD1 (5 bases). CDR1 is SGHRS, CDR2 YFSETQ, per germline. The ends were cut back, 1 base at V and 2 bases at J, with 9 bases in the middle. This CDR3 has 14 residues. CDR3 in DNA: TGCGCCAGCAGCTTGCAGGGCAGGCAAGAGACCCAGTACTTC. Its protein is CASSLQGRQETQYF. The variable domain in full, with the rest retrieved from reference TRBV5-1 and TRBJ2-5, is KAGVTQTPRYLIKTRGQQVTLSCSPISGHRSVSWYQQTPGQGLQFLFEYFSETQRNKGNFPGRFSGRQFSNSRSEMNVSTLELGDSALYLCASSLQGRQETQYFGPGTRLLVL.

This clonotype was counted between two and nine times. CDR3 nucleotides: TGCGCCAGCAGCCAAGGTCTAGCGCCTCTCAACAATGAGCAGTTCTTC. It yields the protein CASSQGLAPLNNEQFF. The V call is TRBV4-1, the J call TRBJ2-1, with D tentatively TRBD2 (6 bases). CDR1 and CDR2 from the germline V gene are MGHRA and YSYEKL. Trimming stripped 1 base from V and 5 bases from J, with 15 bases between. The CDR3 is 16 residues long.